Below, 24 T cell receptor beta chains from the same sample are listed, as sequenced in a study of human T cells and chemical hapten exposure listed by TCRdb under 2021. Library generation was performed with RACE. This sample was sequenced with a NextSeq 500. Using fastp at Q25 and MiXCR, TCRdb reprocessed the public reads and kept productive beta chains. Each record represents a unique CDR3 protein, reported with the most common genes and DNA among its rows. This sample is represented by more than 95,000 distinct CDR3 sequences; roughly 27% of them were singletons. The ten largest account for 10% of the sample. The time point label corresponds to: patch test 3, about 24 weeks after DPC sensitization. In light of the paper, this sample's treatment or condition label describes: therapeutic diphenylcyclopropenone sensitization with weekly scalp DPC. The material was whole blood, obtained in connection with sensitization to the hapten diphenylcyclopropenone (DPC). Receptor source: a middle-aged man with alopecia areata. Some clones in this sample may be carry-over from other donors' samples.

The gene calls are TRBV27 and TRBJ2-7, with 9 bases lining up with TRBD2. CDR1 is MNHEY, CDR2 SMNVEV, per germline (reference sequence). V trimming: 6 bases; J trimming: 1 base; junction bases outside the gene matches: 10. CDR3 size: 16 residues. CDR3 nucleotide sequence: TGTGCCAGCAGACGATATCTGAGCGGGAGGTCCTACGAGCAGTACTTC. It is translated as CASRRYLSGRSYEQYF.

The rearrangement links TRBV28 to TRBJ2-1, with 8 positions matching TRBD1. J lost 2 bases, V lost 8 bases, and 2 bases had no gene match. CDR1 is MDHEN, CDR2 SYDVKM, per germline. The length of the CDR3 is 13 residues. In DNA, the CDR3 is TGTGCCAGCGAGGACAGGGCCTACAATGAGCAGTTCTTC. Its protein product is CASEDRAYNEQFF.

This chain joins TRBV29-1 and TRBJ1-1, with unresolved D. Germline V lookup: CDR1 SQVTM, CDR2 ANQGSEA. The CDR3 is made up of 8 amino acids. V was pared by 6 bases and J by 11 bases, with 7 bases between. CDR3 sequence (DNA): TGCAGCGTGTCTCCCGCTTTCTTT. Its protein product is CSVSPAFF.

This clonotype was seen a handful of times. This chain uses TRBV11-2 with TRBJ2-3, with D unclear. The CDR3 contains 17 residues. Germline-derived CDR1 and CDR2 are SGHAT and FQNNGV. Deletions cut 0 bases from V and 4 bases from J, with 17 bases between. CDR3 DNA: TGTGCCAGCAGCTTAGATAAAAGCGCTACGGGTGCAGATACGCAGTATTTT. This encodes CASSLDKSATGADTQYF.

This clonotype occurred a few times. The V call is TRBV20-1, the J call TRBJ1-3, with a tentative D call TRBD1 (6 bases). Trimming took 5 bases from V and 4 from J, leaving 18 bases between them. CDR1 and CDR2 (germline): DFQATT, SNEGSKA (reference sequence). This CDR3 has 15 residues. The CDR3 DNA is TGCAGTGCTCTCCCCACAGGGTTGTCAGGAAACACCATATATTTT. It codes for CSALPTGLSGNTIYF.

This clonotype occurred a few times. The chain carries TRBV20-1 and TRBJ1-2, with D tentatively TRBD1 (5 bases). Germline assignment: CDR1 DFQATT and CDR2 SNEGSKA (reference sequence). V lost 4 bases and J 6 bases, leaving 24 bases between the germline ends. The CDR3 is 16 residues long. Written as DNA, the CDR3 is TGCAGTGCTATCCTACTAGGTGTGACAGACCTTCATGGCTACACCTTC. It codes for CSAILLGVTDLHGYTF.

The chain carries TRBV20-1 and TRBJ2-3; a weak D match, TRBD2 (6 bases). This CDR3 has 15 residues. Deletions cut 0 bases from V and 2 bases from J, with 12 bases between. Germline CDR1 reads DFQATT; CDR2 reads SNEGSKA (reference sequence). The CDR3 region has the DNA TGCAGTGCTAGAGATTACGGGGGACCCACAGATACGCAGTATTTT. Amino acids: CSARDYGGPTDTQYF.

CDR3 coding DNA: TGTGCCACCAGTGACAAAAGGACGGGGGGCTCCTACAATGAGCAGTTCTTC. This encodes CATSDKRTGGSYNEQFF. This chain connects TRBV24-1 to TRBJ2-1; TRBD2 matches 7 bases. The germline V gene encodes CDR1 KGHDR and CDR2 SFDVKD. With 4 bases clipped from V and 0 bases from J, the junction kept 8 bases outside the gene matches. The CDR3 has 17 amino acids.

The chain has TRBV15 and TRBJ2-7; D is perhaps TRBD2 (6 bases). This CDR3 has 13 amino acids. The V end lost 1 base, the J end lost 4 bases, and 8 bases lay between the germline ends. CDR1 is LNHNV, CDR2 YYDKDF, per germline (reference sequence). The CDR3, as DNA: TGTGCCACCAGCAGAGCAGGGAGGTACGAGCAGTACTTC. Amino acids: CATSRAGRYEQYF.

This clonotype was counted only a few times. This rearrangement joins TRBV20-1 to TRBJ2-1; 12 bases align to TRBD2. This CDR3 has 14 amino acids. Germline values: CDR1 DFQATT, CDR2 SNEGSKA (reference sequence). The ends lost 5 bases at V and 9 bases at J; junction bases unmatched: 8. The CDR3 coding sequence is TGCAGTGCTCACATGACTAGCGGGAGCTCTGAGCAGTTCTTC. The encoded protein is CSAHMTSGSSEQFF.

The rearrangement links TRBV20-1 to TRBJ2-1; the D gene could be TRBD1 or TRBD2 (5 bases each). Trimming shortened V by 6 bases and J by 7 bases, and 16 bases separated the two germline ends. The CDR3 is 13 amino acids. Germline CDR1 and CDR2: DFQATT and SNEGSKA (reference sequence). CDR3 DNA: TGCAGTGCCATATCGGACGAGGGGAATGAGCAGTTCTTC. Translation gives CSAISDEGNEQFF.

This chain joins TRBV6-6 and TRBJ2-3, with D perhaps matching TRBD1 (5 bases). Trimming stripped 6 bases from V and 6 bases from J, with 10 bases between. The CDR3 spans 12 residues. Germline V gene sequence: CDR1 MNHNY, CDR2 SVGAGI (reference sequence). The CDR3 nucleotides read TGTGCCAGCAGCACTGGGGCCGATACGCAGTATTTT. Translated, it gives CASSTGADTQYF.

The gene calls are TRBV20-1 and TRBJ2-1; D is perhaps TRBD2 (5 bases). Germline lookup yields CDR1 DFQATT and CDR2 SNEGSKA (reference sequence). Trimming shortened V by 3 bases and J by 9 bases, and 15 bases separated the two germline ends. The CDR3 totals 13 residues. As DNA, the CDR3 is TGCAGTGCTAGGCTAGCCGCAGGCAGTGAGCAGTTCTTC. This codes for CSARLAAGSEQFF.

This clonotype occurred a few times. The chain carries TRBV4-3 and TRBJ1-6; D is uncertain. The CDR3 has 14 residues. Trimming shortened V by 0 bases and J by 5 bases, and 5 bases separated the two germline ends. CDR1 is LGHNA, CDR2 YSLEER, per germline. The CDR3 protein is CASSQEADNSPLHF. CDR3 nucleotides: TGCGCCAGCAGCCAAGAGGCCGATAATTCACCCCTCCACTTT.

The gene calls are TRBV20-1 and TRBJ2-1, with TRBD2 identical over 11 bases. J lost 4 bases, V lost 6 bases, and 5 bases had no gene match. Germline V CDR1 and CDR2: DFQATT, SNEGSKA (reference sequence). This CDR3 is 14 amino acids long. The CDR3 spells CSAQGTSGYNEQFF. The CDR3 DNA reads as TGCAGTGCCCAAGGGACTAGCGGTTACAATGAGCAGTTCTTC.

This clonotype has a handful of counts. The chain uses TRBV4-3 and TRBJ2-2, with 10 bases that match TRBD2. After removal of 0 bases from V and 6 bases from J, the junction contained 7 bases not matched to a gene. This CDR3 contains 17 residues. The V gene's germline CDR1 is LGHNA and CDR2 YSLEER. CDR3 DNA: TGCGCCAGCAGCCAAGATAGTCTAGCGGGAGTAGCCGGGGAGCTGTTTTTT. Its translation is CASSQDSLAGVAGELFF.

There are a few counts of this clonotype. The chain couples TRBV6-6 to TRBJ1-5, with D possibly matching TRBD1 (6 bases). Looked up from germline, CDR1 is MNHNY and CDR2 is SVGAGI (reference sequence). This CDR3 region has 12 residues. The V gene lost 4 bases and the J gene lost 7 bases, with 8 bases spanning the gap. The CDR3 loop reads CASSLGTQPQHF. As DNA, the CDR3 is TGTGCCAGCAGTTTAGGGACACAGCCCCAGCATTTT.

The chain has TRBV18 and TRBJ2-7; tentatively, D is TRBD2 (6 bases). This CDR3 spans 15 amino acids. Trimming removed 2 bases at V and 6 bases at J, with 17 bases between. In germline, CDR1 is KGHSH, CDR2 LQKENI. The CDR3 region has the DNA TGTGCCAGCTCACCAATAGGCGGGAAGGGTCTCGAGCAGTACTTC. Its translation: CASSPIGGKGLEQYF.

The chain employs TRBV12-3 or TRBV12-4 and TRBJ2-1; TRBD2 agrees at 7 bases. CDR3 length equals 14 residues. V trimming: 3 bases; J trimming: 4 bases; junction bases outside the gene matches: 3. This CDR3 is CASSFRTRYNEQFF. CDR3 nucleotides: TGTGCCAGCAGTTTCAGGACTAGGTACAATGAGCAGTTCTTC.

The sample holds a few counts of this clonotype. This rearrangement joins TRBV5-6 to TRBJ1-6; no reliable D call. There are 14 residues in the CDR3. The germline gives CDR1 SGHDT, CDR2 YYEEEE. V was pared by 0 bases and J by 5 bases, with 6 bases between. This CDR3 reads CASSLGLDNSPLHF. The CDR3 DNA sequence: TGTGCCAGCAGCTTGGGCTTGGATAATTCACCCCTCCACTTT. The complete variable domain, with remaining parts taken from reference TRBV5-6 and TRBJ1-6, reads DAGVTQSPTHLIKTRGQQVTLRCSPKSGHDTVSWYQQALGQGPQFIFQYYEEEERQRGNFPDRFSGHQFPNYSSELNVNALLLGDSALYLCASSLGLDNSPLHFGNGTRLTVT.

This rearrangement joins TRBV18 to TRBJ2-7; 7 nucleotides agree with TRBD1. Trimming took 1 base from V and 1 from J; bases not matched to a gene: 7. Germline loops: CDR1 KGHSH, CDR2 LQKENI. The CDR3 has 16 residues. The CDR3 spells CASSPRGVRGSYEQYF. The CDR3 bases are TGTGCCAGCTCACCACGAGGCGTCAGGGGGTCCTACGAGCAGTACTTC.

The rearrangement joins TRBV20-1 to TRBJ1-1; D not certain. Germline assignment: CDR1 DFQATT and CDR2 SNEGSKA (reference sequence). The CDR3 is 12 amino acids. Between the trimmed V and J ends, which lost 5 bases and 1 base, there was a span of 8 bases. CDR3 nucleotides: TGCAGTGCTCGACTCGGGAACACTGAAGCTTTCTTT. Translation gives CSARLGNTEAFF.

V and J are TRBV20-1 and TRBJ2-7; 7 bases align to TRBD1. CDR1 is DFQATT and CDR2 is SNEGSKA in the germline V gene (reference sequence). This CDR3 contains 11 residues. The V and J ends lost 7 bases and 12 bases, in that order; junction bases with no gene match: 12. The CDR3 DNA reads TGCAGTGTTCCACAGGGGATCTCGACGTACTTC. Translation gives CSVPQGISTYF.

The chain combines TRBV24-1 with TRBJ2-1; 11 nucleotides agree with TRBD2. The V gene end was trimmed by 4 bases and the J gene end by 4 bases; junction bases not matched to a gene: 5. The CDR3 has 16 residues. The germline CDR1 and CDR2 sequences are KGHDR and SFDVKD. This chain's CDR3 is CATSEPGTSGYNEQFF. The CDR3 region has the DNA TGTGCCACCAGTGAGCCCGGGACTAGCGGATACAATGAGCAGTTCTTC.